This T cell receptor beta chain originates from a study of CD8 T cells in Susac syndrome. V dropped 5 bases and J dropped 5 bases, with 16 bases sitting between them. CDR1 and CDR2 (germline): SQVTM, ANQGSEA. This CDR3 has 14 amino acids. About 0.5 to 1 ug RNA was reverse transcribed with random hexamers. TCRdb reanalysed the immunoSEQ multiplex PCR reads using MiXCR and keeps one entry per CDR3 protein. Among about 120,000 distinct CDR3 sequences listed, about 93% were seen once. This TCR derives from a human donor in good health. V gene TRBV29-1 combines with J gene TRBJ1-5, with D tentatively TRBD1 (6 bases). Sequencing was done on a sample of CD4+ T cells from PBMCs. CDR3 loop: CSVTQGRGDQPQHF. The CDR3 DNA is TGCAGCGTTACACAGGGAAGGGGTGATCAGCCCCAGCATTTT.